Sequencing of this TCR beta chain was carried out in a study of early T cells in non-severe SARS-CoV-2 infection. The overall study: With bulk RNA from unsorted whole blood as input, sequencing yielded unpaired chains. General study points: Matches to VDJdb favored anti-spike CD8 responses and missed private and CD4 specificities.

As to this clonotype: Its target is unknown.

Germline CDR1 reads MNHEY; CDR2 reads SMNVEV (reference sequence). V lost 3 bases to trimming and J lost 4 bases, with 9 bases between them. The CDR3 contains 13 residues. Individual cDNA molecules were tagged with unique molecular identifiers, the study reported. TCRdb called the 5' RACE reads again in MiXCR, with one record for every CDR3 protein. The sample lists roughly 30,000 distinct CDR3 sequences, approximately 5.3% occurring once. The sequencing input was whole blood. The TCR comes from an adult who was a healthcare worker with PCR-confirmed SARS-CoV-2 infection or an uninfected control (not recorded which). The chain recombines TRBV27 with TRBJ1-1; D gene ambiguous. CDR3 residues: CASSFQRGTEAFF. The DNA of the CDR3 is TGTGCCAGCAGTTTCCAACGGGGCACTGAAGCTTTCTTT.